Listed below are T cell receptor beta chains from one sample, sequenced in a study of CD8+ T cells in alopecia areata. Assay: immunoSEQ multiplex PCR; the TCRdb copy retains only in-frame clones and omits some. The sample holds approximately 160,000 clones; about 60% are singletons and the top ten take 13% to 15%. The sequencing used CD4+ T cells sorted from blood, collected at week 24, from a patient treated with tofacitinib. These receptors were collected from a human donor with alopecia areata. CDR3s include the opening cysteine and the closing phenylalanine or tryptophan. D genes are given only for firm matches. Size tells how often a clone was seen (once, few, many) or the class of an expanded clone, and some rows leave it out.

>TRBV6-5|TRBD1|TRBJ1-6|once
TGTGCCAGCAGTTCCTCCGGGACAGCCGGATCACCCCTCCACTTT
CASSSSGTAGSPLHF
>TRBV25-1|TRBD1|TRBJ1-2|once
TGTGCCAGCAGTGCTAGACAGGGAGTCTATGGCTACACCTTC
CASSARQGVYGYTF
>TRBV7-9|NA|TRBJ2-1|NA
TGTGCCAGCAGCCCAGAGGAGACTCGGTACAATGAGCAGTTCTTC
CASSPEETRYNEQFF
>TRBV5-6|TRBD1|TRBJ1-5|NA
TGTGCCAGCAGCAAAGCCGGGACAGGCAGTCCGCCCCAGCATTTT
CASSKAGTGSPPQHF
>TRBV7-9|NA|TRBJ2-5|NA
TGTGCCAGCAGCCCACAACAGGGAGGGCAACAAGAGACCCAGTACTTC
CASSPQQGGQQETQYF
>TRBV2|TRBD1|TRBJ1-5|NA
TGTGCCAGCAGCCAGGGGGCTTATAGCAATCAGCCCCAGCATTTT
CASSQGAYSNQPQHF
>TRBV9|NA|TRBJ2-3|NA
TGTGCCAGCAGCGTAGGGGGTGTAGATACGCAGTATTTT
CASSVGGVDTQYF
>TRBV9|NA|TRBJ1-3|few
TGTGCCAGCAGCGTAGGAACCCCGCTCTCTGGAAACACCATATATTTT
CASSVGTPLSGNTIYF
>TRBV25-1|NA|TRBJ2-1|once
TGTGCCAGCAGTGGCCCTTCGGGCGGGTGGGGCGAGCAGTTCTTC
CASSGPSGGWGEQFF
>TRBV27|NA|TRBJ1-1|NA
TGTGCCAGCAGTTCGAGGGCAGGGGTGAACACTGAAGCTTTCTTT
CASSSRAGVNTEAFF
>TRBV9|TRBD1|TRBJ1-2|NA
TGTGCCAGCAGCGCATCCGGGACAGATAACTATGGCTACACCTTC
CASSASGTDNYGYTF
>TRBV14|TRBD1|TRBJ2-5|once
TGTGCCAGCAGCCAAGCTCAGGGGGTGGAGACCCAGTACTTC
CASSQAQGVETQYF
>TRBV5-1|NA|TRBJ1-1|few
TGCGCCAGCAGCTTGGGGCGGTCTACGGTGAACACTGAAGCTTTCTTT
CASSLGRSTVNTEAFF
>TRBV30|TRBD1|TRBJ2-7|NA
TGTGCCTGGAGTATCCCCGGGACAGGGTCCCCCTACGAGCAGTACTTC
CAWSIPGTGSPYEQYF
>TRBV29-1|NA|TRBJ2-3|few
TGCAGCGTTGACGGTTACACAGATACGCAGTATTTT
CSVDGYTDTQYF
>TRBV29-1|NA|TRBJ1-4|many
TGCAGCGTTACAGGGTTAACTAATGAAAAACTGTTTTTT
CSVTGLTNEKLFF
>TRBV19|NA|TRBJ1-3|NA
TGTGCCAGTAGTATAGGAGCCCCCGCCACGAACACCATATATTTT
CASSIGAPATNTIYF
>TRBV10-2|NA|TRBJ1-4|NA
TGCGCCAGCGCAGACCCAAGACGAAATGAAAAACTGTTTTTT
CASADPRRNEKLFF
>TRBV30|NA|TRBJ1-4|NA
TGTGCCTGGCGCGGGACGGATGGGCTTAATGAAAAACTGTTTTTT
CAWRGTDGLNEKLFF
>TRBV14|NA|TRBJ2-3|few
TGTGCCAGCAGCAAGGTAGATACGCAGTATTTT
CASSKVDTQYF
>TRBV27|NA|TRBJ2-2|few
TGTGCCACCAGTGACCCCGGGACGGGCACCACCGGGGAGCTGTTTTTT
CATSDPGTGTTGELFF
>TRBV30|NA|TRBJ1-2|few
TGTGCCTGGAGGAGTTTGGGGACGGTCTATGGCTACACCTTC
CAWRSLGTVYGYTF
>TRBV12-5|TRBD1|TRBJ2-1|NA
TGTGCTAGTGGCCCCTCGGGACAGATGAGTAAGCAGTTCTTC
CASGPSGQMSKQFF
>TRBV30|NA|TRBJ1-5|NA
TGTGCCTGGAGTGTACAGTCAGGGACGAATCAGCCCCAGCATTTT
CAWSVQSGTNQPQHF
>TRBV7-9|NA|TRBJ2-3|few
TGTGCCAGCAGCTTAAAAAGCCCAGATACGCAGTATTTT
CASSLKSPDTQYF
>TRBV29-1|TRBD1|TRBJ1-1|few
TGCAGCGTAGACAGGGGAAGAGGGGACACTGAAGCTTTCTTT
CSVDRGRGDTEAFF
>TRBV29-1|NA|TRBJ1-1|NA
TGCAGCGTTTGTTGGGAGGGGGGTAGGATGAACACTGAAGCTTTCTTT
CSVCWEGGRMNTEAFF
>TRBV29-1|NA|TRBJ2-2|NA
TGCAGCGTGAGGATTAGCCGGGGCGGGGAGCTGTTTTTT
CSVRISRGGELFF
>TRBV29-1|NA|TRBJ1-1|NA
TGCAGCGTCGTACCGGGGAATGAAGCTTTCTTT
CSVVPGNEAFF
>TRBV15|NA|TRBJ2-5|NA
TGTGCCACCAGCAGAGACCCAGGGCCCCAAGAGACCCAGTACTTC
CATSRDPGPQETQYF
>TRBV7-2|TRBD1|TRBJ2-3|NA
TGTGCCAGCAGCCCCCGGGACAGAAGCACAGATACGCAGTATTTT
CASSPRDRSTDTQYF
>TRBV7-9|TRBD2|TRBJ2-5|NA
TGTGCCAGCCTCGGACTAGCCCGAGAGACCCAGTACTTC
CASLGLARETQYF
>TRBV18|NA|TRBJ2-3|NA
TGTGCCAGCTCACGTAGGACAGATACGCAGTATTTT
CASSRRTDTQYF